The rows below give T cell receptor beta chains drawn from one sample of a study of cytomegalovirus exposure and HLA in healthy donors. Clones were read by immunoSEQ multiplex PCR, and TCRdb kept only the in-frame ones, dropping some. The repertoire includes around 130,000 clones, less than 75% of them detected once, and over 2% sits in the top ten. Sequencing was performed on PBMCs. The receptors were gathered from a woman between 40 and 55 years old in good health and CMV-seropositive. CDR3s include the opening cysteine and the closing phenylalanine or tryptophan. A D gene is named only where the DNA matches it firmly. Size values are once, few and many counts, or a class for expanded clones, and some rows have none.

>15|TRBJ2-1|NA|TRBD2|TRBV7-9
TGTGCCAGCTTCCCGACTAGCGGCGAATACAATGAGCAGTTCTTC
CASFPTSGEYNEQFF
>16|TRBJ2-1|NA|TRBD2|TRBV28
TGTGCCAGCAGTCCCACCGGACTAGCGGCCTACAATGAGCAGTTCTTC
CASSPTGLAAYNEQFF
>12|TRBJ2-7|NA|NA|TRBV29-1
TGCAGCGTTGGTCAGGGAACCTACGAGCAGTACTTC
CSVGQGTYEQYF
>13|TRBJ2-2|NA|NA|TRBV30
TGTGCCTGGAAATTAATCAACACCGGGGAGCTGTTTTTT
CAWKLINTGELFF
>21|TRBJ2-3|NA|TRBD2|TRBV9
TGTGCCAGCAGCGCCCGGGCCGCCTCCGGGACTAGCGGGGGTAGCACAGATACGCAGTATTTT
CASSARAASGTSGGSTDTQYF
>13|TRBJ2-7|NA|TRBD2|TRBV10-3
TGTGCCATCACAGGGACTAGCGGGGGCGAGCAGTACTTC
CAITGTSGGEQYF
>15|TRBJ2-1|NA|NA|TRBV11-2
TGTGCCAGCACCCTGGCCCCGAAACCTTACAATGAGCAGTTCTTC
CASTLAPKPYNEQFF
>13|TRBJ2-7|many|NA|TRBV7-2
TGTGCCAGCAGCTTAGTCCCCAACTACGAGCAGTACTTC
CASSLVPNYEQYF
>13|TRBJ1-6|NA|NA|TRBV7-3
TGTGCCAGCAGCTTAAGGGAGGCTTCACCCCTCCACTTT
CASSLREASPLHF
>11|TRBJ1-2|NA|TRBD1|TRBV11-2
TGTGCCAGCAGCTTCCGGACAGGGGTGTCCTTC
CASSFRTGVSF
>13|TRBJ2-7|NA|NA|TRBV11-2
TGTGCCAGCAGCTCCACCGGGGCCTACGAGCAGTACTTC
CASSSTGAYEQYF
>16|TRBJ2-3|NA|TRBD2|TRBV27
TGTGCCAGCAGTGAATGGACTAGCGGGACGGCGGATACGCAGTATTTT
CASSEWTSGTADTQYF
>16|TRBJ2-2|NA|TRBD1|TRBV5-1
TGCGCCAGCAGCCGCCGGGACAGGGTGAACACCGGGGAGCTGTTTTTT
CASSRRDRVNTGELFF
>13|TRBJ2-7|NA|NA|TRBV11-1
TGTGCCAGCAGCTCTGATAGCTCCTACGAGCAGTACTTC
CASSSDSSYEQYF
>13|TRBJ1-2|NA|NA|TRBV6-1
TGTGCCAGCATCTCCGGACAGTCCTATGGCTACACCTTC
CASISGQSYGYTF
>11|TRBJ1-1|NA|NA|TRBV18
TGTGCCAGCTCGGCGGACAGTGAAGCTTTCTTT
CASSADSEAFF
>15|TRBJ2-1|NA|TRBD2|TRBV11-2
TGTGCCAGCAGCTCCACTAGCGCGATTTACAATGAGCAGTTCTTC
CASSSTSAIYNEQFF
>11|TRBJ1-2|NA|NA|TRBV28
TGTGCCAGCAGTTTAGACGGGGGCTACACCTTC
CASSLDGGYTF
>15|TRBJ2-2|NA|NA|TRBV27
TGTGCCAGCAGTTGGGGGAGGTATCCCACCGGGGAGCTGTTTTTT
CASSWGRYPTGELFF
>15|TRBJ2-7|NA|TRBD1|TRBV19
TGTGCCAGTAGTCGACGCGAACAGGGGGTTCCTAAGCAGTACTTC
CASSRREQGVPKQYF
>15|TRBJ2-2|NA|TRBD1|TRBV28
TGTGCCAGCAGTCTAGGAGGGACAGGCATGGGAGGGCTGTTTTTT
CASSLGGTGMGGLFF
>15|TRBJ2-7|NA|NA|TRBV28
TGTGCCAGCACGACAAGACGGCTGCTCACCTACGAGCAGTACTTC
CASTTRRLLTYEQYF
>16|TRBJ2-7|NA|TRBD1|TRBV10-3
TGTGCCATCAGAGGGACAGGTGGGACCGCTACCTACGAGCAGTACTTC
CAIRGTGGTATYEQYF
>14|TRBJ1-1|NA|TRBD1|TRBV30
TGTGCCTGGAGTAGACAGGGTACGGACACTGAAGCTTTCTTT
CAWSRQGTDTEAFF
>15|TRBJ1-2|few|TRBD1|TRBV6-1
TGTGCCAGCAGAGGACAGGGGGCTGGGGACTATGGCTACACCTTC
CASRGQGAGDYGYTF
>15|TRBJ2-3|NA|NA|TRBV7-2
TGTGCCAGCAGCCCCGAAGGGAGGTTGACAGATACGCAGTATTTT
CASSPEGRLTDTQYF
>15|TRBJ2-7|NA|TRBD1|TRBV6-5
TGTGCCAGCAGTTACGATAGGGACAGGGTCTACGAGCAGTACTTC
CASSYDRDRVYEQYF
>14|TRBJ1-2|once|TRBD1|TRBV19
TGTGCCAGTAGTGAGGGACAGGGGGCATATGGCTACACCTTC
CASSEGQGAYGYTF
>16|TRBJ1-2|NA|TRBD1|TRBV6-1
TGTGCCAGCAGTGAGAAGAGGGGGCCTAAACCCTATGGCTACACCTTC
CASSEKRGPKPYGYTF
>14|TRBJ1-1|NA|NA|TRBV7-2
TGTGCCAGCAGCTTAGGACGGAGCAAAAATGAAGCTTTCTTT
CASSLGRSKNEAFF
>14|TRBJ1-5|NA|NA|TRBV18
TGTGCCAGCTCACCGACGAGGAACAATCAGCCCCAGCATTTT
CASSPTRNNQPQHF
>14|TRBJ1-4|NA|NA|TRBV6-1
TGTGCCAGCAGTGAACTCGGGGGGCCCGAAAAACTGTTTTTT
CASSELGGPEKLFF